Following are 27 T cell receptor beta chains from one sample sequenced in a study of Graves' ophthalmopathy and Graves' hyperthyroidism. Amplification targeted the TCR beta CDR3 regions, with RNA transcripts as the source material. The first-round RT-PCR employed HTBI primers together with the Qiagen OneStep RT-PCR kit. A multiplex PCR was then performed as the second round. TCRdb itself ran the multiplex PCR reads through MiXCR, one entry per CDR3 protein. The sample consists of almost 750,000 distinct CDR3 sequences, approximately 40% of them appearing once. Sample: peripheral blood. These TCRs come from an adult man with Graves' ophthalmopathy.

As for this clonotype: The junction shows a germline mismatch at one end, possibly a read error. The chain uses TRBV10-2 and TRBJ1-5; no reliable D call. This CDR3 is built from 15 residues. Germline-derived CDR1 and CDR2 are WSHSY and SAAADI. The CDR3 sequence is CASSHGAGGNQPQHF. In nucleotides, the CDR3 is TGTGCCAGCAGCCACGGAGCGGGCGGCAATCAGCCCCAGCATTTT.

This clonotype was seen repeatedly, ten times or more. The J gene is TRBJ1-6, the V gene TRBV4-2; TRBD1 aligns across 9 bases. V was clipped by 5 bases and J by 8 bases; unmatched bases: 4. CDR3 length equals 14 residues. The germline gives CDR1 LGHNA, CDR2 YNFKEQ. The CDR3 nucleotides are TGTGCCAGCAGCATAGACAGGGGGTATTCACCCCTCCACTTT. This sequence encodes CASSIDRGYSPLHF.

This clonotype was seen ten or more times. V usage is TRBV10-2 and J usage is TRBJ1-2; TRBD1 is a possible D gene (5 bases). The V gene's germline CDR1 is WSHSY and CDR2 SAAADI. This CDR3 has 14 amino acids. Trimming cost V 4 bases and J 1 base, with 10 bases left between them. The CDR3, as DNA: TGCGCCAGCAGTGTTGCAAGGGGTAACTATGGCTACACCTTC. Translated: CASSVARGNYGYTF.

This clonotype was detected a few times. The rearrangement joins TRBV9 to TRBJ2-5; possibly TRBD1 for D (6 bases). In germline, CDR1 is SGDLS, CDR2 YYNGEE. The CDR3 extends over 16 amino acids. V dropped 3 bases and J dropped 1 base, with 16 bases sitting between them. CDR3 residues: CASSGGGLGIQETQYF. CDR3 bases: TGTGCCAGCAGCGGAGGGGGTTTGGGGATCCAAGAGACCCAGTACTTC. The full variable domain, in which reference TRBV9 and TRBJ2-5 provide the parts outside the CDR3, is DSGVTQTPKHLITATGQRVTLRCSPRSGDLSVYWYQQSLDQGLQFLIQYYNGEERAKGNILERFSAQQFPDLHSELNLSSLELGDSALYFCASSGGGLGIQETQYFGPGTRLLVL.

V is TRBV7-8 and J is TRBJ1-4; TRBD1 is a possible D gene (6 bases). There are 15 residues in the CDR3. CDR1 and CDR2 from the germline V gene are SGHVS and FQNEAQ. The V and J ends lost 5 bases and 8 bases respectively, with 18 bases between them. The CDR3 sequence is CASSLPGQGREKLFF. The CDR3 DNA reads as TGTGCCAGCAGCCTTCCAGGGCAGGGGAGAGAAAAACTGTTTTTT.

This clonotype was observed a handful of times. The genes are TRBV5-4 and TRBJ2-5; 8 nucleotides line up with TRBD2. V dropped 2 bases and J dropped 1; count of bases not matched to a gene: 7. Germline-derived CDR1 and CDR2 are SGHNT and YYREEE (reference sequence). The CDR3 runs to 16 residues. CDR3 residues: CASSFRGGGRQETQYF. CDR3 coding DNA: TGTGCCAGCAGCTTCCGGGGCGGGGGGCGCCAAGAGACCCAGTACTTC.

The chain is built from TRBV15 and TRBJ1-1, with D unresolved. This CDR3 is built from 15 residues. Trimming pared 2 bases from V and 0 bases from J, leaving 10 bases between. CDR1 LNHNV and CDR2 YYDKDF come from the germline V gene (reference sequence). CDR3 residues: CATSRKVLLNTEAFF. The CDR3, as DNA: TGTGCCACCAGCAGAAAGGTACTCCTGAACACTGAAGCTTTCTTT.

In this sample, this clonotype turned up a few times. The chain links TRBV7-9 to TRBJ2-7; possibly TRBD2 for D (6 bases). The V end lost 5 bases, the J end lost 2 bases, and 19 bases lay between the germline ends. The CDR3 is 16 amino acids. Germline V gives CDR1 SEHNR, CDR2 FQNEAQ (reference sequence). The CDR3 DNA sequence: TGTGCCAGCAGCCAAGGGGCCGGGGGAAGTGCCTACGAGCAGTACTTC. It is translated as CASSQGAGGSAYEQYF.

This chain uses TRBV2 with TRBJ1-1; 7 positions agree with TRBD1. This CDR3 contains 16 residues. Germline loops: CDR1 SNHLY, CDR2 FYNNEI. The trim removed 5 bases at V and 0 bases at J, leaving 9 bases unmatched. CDR3 residues: CASSPNKGQMNTEAFF. Here the CDR3 DNA reads TGTGCCAGCAGTCCCAATAAGGGACAGATGAACACTGAAGCTTTCTTT.

This chain links TRBV3-1 with TRBJ1-2; D is perhaps TRBD1 (5 bases). V was trimmed by 6 bases and J by 4 bases, leaving 12 bases between them. Germline CDR1 and CDR2: LGHDT and YNNKEL (reference sequence). CDR3 length: 13 residues. CDR3 residues: CASRGDGPYGYTF. As DNA, the CDR3 is TGTGCCAGCAGAGGGGACGGCCCCTATGGCTACACCTTC.

V and J are TRBV9 and TRBJ1-2; 7 bases are shared with TRBD1. Germline CDR1 SGDLS, CDR2 YYNGEE. With 4 bases clipped from V and 2 bases from J, the junction kept 8 bases outside the gene matches. This CDR3 is built from 15 residues. The CDR3 here is CASSRAGGLNYGYTF. DNA of the CDR3: TGTGCCAGCAGCCGGGCAGGGGGGCTAAACTATGGCTACACCTTC. Together with reference TRBV9 and TRBJ1-2, the CDR3 gives the full variable domain: DSGVTQTPKHLITATGQRVTLRCSPRSGDLSVYWYQQSLDQGLQFLIQYYNGEERAKGNILERFSAQQFPDLHSELNLSSLELGDSALYFCASSRAGGLNYGYTFGSGTRLTVV.

The chain has TRBV24-1 and TRBJ2-5; the D gene is possibly TRBD1 (7 bases). V shed 9 bases and J shed 5 bases, with 24 bases lying between them. This CDR3 has 16 amino acids. The V gene's germline CDR1 is KGHDR and CDR2 SFDVKD. The CDR3 spells CATAKSGRGARETQYF. The CDR3 DNA reads TGTGCCACCGCCAAGTCTGGCAGGGGGGCTCGGGAGACCCAGTACTTC.

This clonotype was recorded at least ten times. The V call is TRBV7-9, the J call TRBJ1-2; D remains unclear. Germline-derived CDR1 and CDR2 are SEHNR and FQNEAQ (reference sequence). This CDR3 has 15 amino acids. The V end was cut by 1 base, the J end by 1 base, with 10 bases between. In DNA, the CDR3 is TGTGCCAGCAGCTTAGGCTATCAGGATAACTATGGCTACACCTTC. Translating it yields CASSLGYQDNYGYTF.

In regard to this clonotype: One end of the junction fails to match germline, which may point to a read error. The gene calls are TRBV10-2 and TRBJ1-4; 8 nucleotides agree with TRBD1. Germline-derived CDR1 and CDR2 are WSHSY and SAAADI. CDR3 length: 15 amino acids. CDR3 residues: CASSEPDRGDEKLFF. CDR3 DNA sequence: TGTGCCAGCAGTGAACCAGACAGGGGCGATGAAAAACTGTTTTTT.

The chain couples TRBV2 to TRBJ1-2; tentative D call: TRBD1 (5 bases). In germline, CDR1 is SNHLY, CDR2 FYNNEI. Trimming left V 6 bases short and J 4 bases short, with 12 bases between. This CDR3 is built from 13 residues. CDR3 loop: CASSKGRRYGYTF. The CDR3, as DNA: TGTGCCAGCAGCAAGGGACGACGCTATGGCTACACCTTC.

This clonotype appeared a few times. The junction departs from germline at one end; a sequencing error may be responsible. This chain joins TRBV10-3 and TRBJ1-2; 10 bases align to TRBD1. The CDR3 runs 14 residues. Germline V gives CDR1 ENHRY, CDR2 SYGVKD. The CDR3 loop reads CASSEDRGGYGYTF. The CDR3 nucleotides read TGTGCCAGCAGTGAGGACAGGGGGGGCTATGGCTACACCTTC.

This clonotype was seen a handful of times. The V gene is TRBV10-3, the J gene TRBJ2-2; D ambiguous. Germline loops: CDR1 ENHRY, CDR2 SYGVKD. The CDR3 contains 14 residues. Trimming left V 7 bases short and J 1 base short, with 10 bases between. CDR3 nucleotides: TGTGCCATCAACAGTGACGTGAACACCGGGGAGCTGTTTTTT. Its protein product is CAINSDVNTGELFF.

With regard to this clonotype: The final CDR3 position lacks the conserved phenylalanine or tryptophan, pointing to a likely read error. V gene TRBV7-2 combines with J gene TRBJ1-1; no definite D call. With 6 bases removed from V and 1 base from J, the gap between germline ends came to 15 bases. The CDR3 has 15 residues. Germline assignment: CDR1 SGHTA and CDR2 FQGNSA. This CDR3 reads CASSPTTTENTEAFL. Written as DNA, the CDR3 is TGTGCCAGCAGTCCAACCACGACGGAGAACACTGAAGCTTTCCTT.

This clonotype was seen a few times. The chain employs TRBV7-9 and TRBJ1-3; TRBD1 might be the D (5 bases). The V end lost 5 bases, the J end lost 3 bases, and 11 bases lay between the germline ends. Germline V gives CDR1 SEHNR, CDR2 FQNEAQ (reference sequence). The CDR3 is 14 residues long. CDR3 coding DNA: TGTGCCAGCAGCCATCAGACAGTTGGAAACACCATATATTTT. Amino acids: CASSHQTVGNTIYF.

V is TRBV27 and J is TRBJ2-7, with 7 bases aligning to TRBD1. Losses at the gene ends were 4 bases for V and 7 bases for J; bases not matched to a gene: 7. The germline V gene has CDR1 MNHEY and CDR2 SMNVEV (reference sequence). This CDR3 comprises 13 residues. CDR3 loop: CASSSGQAIEQYF. The DNA for the CDR3 is TGTGCCAGCAGTTCCGGACAGGCCATAGAGCAGTACTTC.

The sample holds a few counts of this clonotype. The chain joins TRBV20-1 to TRBJ2-5; D is unresolved. Trimming left V 3 bases short and J 1 base short, with 9 bases between. The germline V gene has CDR1 DFQATT and CDR2 SNEGSKA (reference sequence). The CDR3 is 13 amino acids. Here the CDR3 reads CSARAATQETQYF. CDR3 DNA: TGCAGTGCTAGGGCAGCGACCCAAGAGACCCAGTACTTC.

To note about this clonotype: At one end, the junction sequence differs from germline, possibly due to a read error. The rearrangement links TRBV10-3 to TRBJ2-7, with a tentative D call TRBD1 (6 bases). Germline values: CDR1 ENHRY, CDR2 SYGVKD. This CDR3 has 15 amino acids. This chain's CDR3 is CASSYPTTGFDEQYF. DNA of the CDR3: TGTGCCAGCAGTTACCCCACGACAGGATTTGACGAGCAGTACTTC.

This chain joins TRBV5-4 and TRBJ1-2; D remains ambiguous. V lost 4 bases and J 8 bases, leaving 15 bases between the germline ends. The CDR3 has 13 residues. Germline V gives CDR1 SGHNT, CDR2 YYREEE (reference sequence). CDR3 bases: TGTGCCAGCAGCCCGGGATCAATGCGGGGCTACACCTTC. Translating gives CASSPGSMRGYTF.

Concerning this clonotype itself: A much larger clonotype is one base distant, so this may be a read error. The CDR3 sequence: CAISWASGRSINEQYF. CDR3 nucleotides: TGTGCCATCAGTTGGGCTAGCGGGAGATCTATCAACGAGCAGTACTTC. J is TRBJ2-7 and V is TRBV7-2; 10 bases line up with TRBD2. V shed 10 bases and J 5 bases; nucleotides not matched to a gene: 17. Germline CDR1 SGHTA, CDR2 FQGNSA. CDR3 length: 16 residues.

This clonotype has a count of ten or more. The gene calls are TRBV15 and TRBJ1-3; D might be TRBD1 (5 bases). The germline CDR1 and CDR2 sequences are LNHNV and YYDKDF (reference sequence). This CDR3 comprises 15 residues. Trimming removed 3 bases from V and 2 bases from J, with 11 bases in between. The CDR3 DNA reads as TGTGCCACCAGCAGTCTCCAGGGTACTGGAAACACCATATATTTT. Its translation is CATSSLQGTGNTIYF. The full variable domain, completed using reference TRBV15 and TRBJ1-3, is DAMVIQNPRYQVTQFGKPVTLSCSQTLNHNVMYWYQQKSSQAPKLLFHYYDKDFNNEADTPDNFQSRRPNTSFCFLDIRSPGLGDTAMYLCATSSLQGTGNTIYFGEGSWLTVV.

This chain connects TRBV2 to TRBJ1-2; a possible D gene is TRBD1 (6 bases). V gave up 5 bases and J gave up 4 bases, with 17 bases separating them. The CDR3 has 15 residues. Germline V lookup: CDR1 SNHLY, CDR2 FYNNEI. The CDR3 sequence: CASSYNDRLPYGYTF. CDR3 DNA sequence: TGTGCCAGCAGTTACAATGACAGGCTTCCCTATGGCTACACCTTC.

V and J are TRBV11-1 and TRBJ2-7; D is undetermined. The germline gives CDR1 SGHAT, CDR2 FQDESV (reference sequence). V was clipped by 8 bases and J by 0 bases, with 11 bases between them. The CDR3 is 13 residues long. CDR3 residues: CASGGSHSYEQYF. The CDR3 DNA sequence: TGTGCCAGCGGCGGCTCCCACTCCTACGAGCAGTACTTC. Together with reference TRBV11-1 and TRBJ2-7, the CDR3 gives the full variable domain: EAEVAQSPRYKITEKSQAVAFWCDPISGHATLYWYRQILGQGPELLVQFQDESVVDDSQLPKDRFSAERLKGVDSTLKIQPAELGDSAMYLCASGGSHSYEQYFGPGTRLTVT.